The rows below give T cell receptor beta chains drawn from one sample of a study of blood T cells in healthy people across ages. Each CDR3 protein is one row after TCRdb ran MiXCR on the 5' RACE reads. Of about 1.4 million distinct CDR3 sequences listed, 55% to 75% are singletons. Material: blood. Every receptor here comes from a man aged 18 to 30 in good health. CDR3s include the opening cysteine and the closing phenylalanine or tryptophan. The D gene is left open where the match is weak. Rows may omit the clone size; those that give it use once, few, many or a size class.

j_call clone_size d_call v_call cdr3_aa cdr3_nt
TRBJ2-4 few . TRBV4-1 CASSQGWGENIQYF TGCGCCAGCAGCCAAGGCTGGGGGGAAAACATTCAGTACTTC
TRBJ2-7 . TRBD2 TRBV27 CASSFGGGWNEQYF TGTGCCAGCAGTTTCGGGGGAGGGTGGAATGAGCAGTACTTC
TRBJ2-2 . . TRBV24-1 CATSALGLTNTGELFF TGTGCCACCAGTGCCCTGGGACTGACGAACACCGGGGAGCTGTTTTTT
TRBJ1-2 few . TRBV5-1 CASSLGGLKDYGYTF TGCGCCAGCAGCTTGGGGGGGTTAAAGGACTATGGCTACACCTTC
TRBJ2-3 few . TRBV6-1 CASRFNGGRGGTDTQYF TGTGCCAGCAGGTTCAATGGGGGGAGGGGGGGCACAGATACGCAGTATTTT
TRBJ2-3 . TRBD2 TRBV6-2/TRBV6-3 CTSRSDSASGERYF TGTACCAGCAGATCAGATAGCGCTAGCGGGGAGCGGTATTTT
TRBJ1-5 . . TRBV6-6 CASSLDSQYSNQPQHF TGTGCCAGCAGTTTAGACAGTCAATATAGCAATCAGCCCCAGCATTTT
TRBJ2-1 . . TRBV5-1 CASTLGGLHNEQFF TGCGCCAGCACTCTGGGGGGTTTACACAATGAGCAGTTCTTC
TRBJ2-3 . TRBD2 TRBV20-1 CSWLSGGTDTQYF TGCAGTTGGCTTAGCGGGGGCACAGATACGCAGTATTTT
TRBJ2-7 . . TRBV6-2/TRBV6-3 CASSYGPWGTYEQYF TGTGCCAGCAGTTACGGACCCTGGGGGACCTACGAGCAGTACTTC
TRBJ2-5 . . TRBV20-1 CSAKPVAFKETQYF TGCAGTGCTAAACCCGTTGCCTTTAAAGAGACCCAGTACTTC
TRBJ2-3 . TRBD1 TRBV6-2/TRBV6-3 CASRPGGTGGLDTQYF TGTGCCAGCAGGCCCGGGGGTACAGGGGGCTTAGATACGCAGTATTTT
TRBJ1-1 . . TRBV29-1 CSVEDWRTREAFF TGCAGCGTTGAAGATTGGCGGACCCGTGAAGCTTTCTTT
TRBJ2-5 . . TRBV29-1 CSVTPDQETQYF TGCAGCGTGACCCCGGATCAAGAGACCCAGTACTTC
TRBJ2-3 . TRBD2 TRBV9 CASSPRTSGRASDTQYF TGTGCCAGCAGCCCACGGACTAGCGGGAGGGCATCGGATACGCAGTATTTT
TRBJ2-4 few . TRBV7-9 CASSLNARDIQYF TGTGCCAGCAGCTTAAATGCCCGAGACATTCAGTACTTC
TRBJ1-1 . TRBD1 TRBV4-3 CASSQGTGLTEAFF TGCGCCAGCAGCCAAGGGACAGGGCTCACTGAAGCTTTCTTT
TRBJ1-5 few . TRBV3-1 CASSQDSGGNQPQHF TGTGCCAGCAGCCAAGATTCCGGGGGCAATCAGCCCCAGCATTTT
TRBJ2-3 once . TRBV11-2 CASVLGTVADTQYF TGTGCCAGCGTCCTCGGGACGGTAGCGGATACGCAGTATTTT
TRBJ1-2 . . TRBV27 CASSFNGLYGYTF TGTGCCAGCAGTTTTAACGGACTCTATGGCTACACCTTC
TRBJ1-4 many . TRBV29-1 CSVQTATNEKLFF TGCAGCGTTCAAACAGCAACTAATGAAAAACTGTTTTTT
TRBJ1-6 . . TRBV11-2 CASSSINGGLSLHF TGTGCCAGCAGCTCAATTAATGGGGGGCTATCCCTCCACTTT
TRBJ2-1 . . TRBV9 CASSVVIEEGGRFF TGTGCCAGCAGCGTAGTTATAGAGGAAGGGGGAAGGTTCTTC